The source of this TCR beta chain is a study of a mutant IDH1 vaccine in newly diagnosed glioma. About the study: Onset of vaccination occurred 4-6 weeks following radiotherapy alone, or with temozolomide cycles.

Sequencing used immunoSEQ multiplex PCR; TCRdb keeps in-frame clones, though not all of them. The sample lists 45,000 to 60,000 clones, about 88% occurring once. In the case of this clone: Its antigen remains unidentified.

This sample's time point: week 35, safety follow-up. It was 300 ug of mutant IDH1 20-mer peptide that made up each vaccine dose, given with topical imiquimod. All eight of the vaccinations patients received fell in weeks 1, 3, 5, 7, 11, 15, 19 and 23. There were new WHO grade 3 or 4 astrocytomas in the donors, and these were IDH1-mutant and ATRX-lost. This receptor was identified in a woman aged 40 to 50 with glioma. The specimen comprised PBMCs, sampled from a glioma patient whose treatment included an IDH1 peptide vaccine.

CDR3 nucleotides: TGTGCCAGCAGCCGCAGGGGAACTGGGGCCAACGTCCTGACTTTC. Its protein is CASSRRGTGANVLTF. The chain has TRBV6-5 and TRBJ2-6, with D possibly matching TRBD1 (6 bases). The CDR3 loop spans 15 amino acids. Per germline, CDR1 MNHEY and CDR2 SVGAGI. V lost 6 bases and J 2 bases, leaving 11 bases between the germline ends.